Listed below are T cell receptor beta chains from one sample, sequenced in a study of cytotoxic CD8 clonotypes in ibrutinib-treated CLL. The data were produced by immunoSEQ multiplex PCR, yet TCRdb's version contains in-frame clones alone and is incomplete. Among around 91,000 clones, approximately 86% were seen once, and the ten largest hold under 6.5%. Specimen: PBMCs, collected before ibrutinib treatment. The receptors were gathered from a human donor with chronic lymphocytic leukemia. Both conserved end residues are part of each CDR3. Fields, in order: V gene, J gene, clone size, D gene, CDR3 protein, CDR3 DNA. A D gene is named only where the DNA matches it firmly. Clone size, where shown, is once, few, many, or a class for clones that have expanded.

>TRBV6-6|TRBJ2-7|-|TRBD1
CASSNRGQSYEQYF
TGTGCCAGCAGTAACAGGGGGCAATCCTACGAGCAGTACTTC
>TRBV9|TRBJ2-7|-|-
CASSLSPSLAYEQYF
TGTGCCAGCAGCTTAAGTCCCAGCTTAGCTTACGAGCAGTACTTC
>TRBV6-6|TRBJ1-4|-|-
CASSYQGWEGEKLFF
TGTGCCAGCAGTTACCAGGGCTGGGAGGGTGAAAAACTGTTTTTT
>TRBV28|TRBJ1-1|-|-
CASSFGSNTEAFF
TGTGCCAGCAGTTTCGGATCGAACACTGAAGCTTTCTTT
>TRBV4-3|TRBJ2-2|-|-
CASSPEGGTGELFF
TGCGCCAGCAGCCCCGAGGGGGGCACCGGGGAGCTGTTTTTT
>TRBV28|TRBJ2-7|few|-
CASSEGGTHEQYF
TGTGCCAGCAGCGAAGGGGGAACCCACGAGCAGTACTTC
>TRBV7-8|TRBJ2-1|-|TRBD2
CASSLGLGLAGVPLVNEQFF
TGTGCCAGCAGCTTAGGGCTTGGACTAGCGGGAGTTCCACTTGTTAATGAGCAGTTCTTC
>TRBV19|TRBJ2-5|once|-
CASSIATDQETQYF
TGTGCCAGTAGTATAGCGACAGACCAAGAGACCCAGTACTTC
>TRBV20-1|TRBJ1-2|few|-
CSTPGVYGYTF
TGCAGTACCCCAGGGGTATATGGCTACACCTTC
>TRBV15|TRBJ1-1|-|-
CATSRDLATAEAFF
TGTGCCACCAGCAGAGATCTTGCGACAGCTGAAGCTTTCTTT
>TRBV5-4|TRBJ2-7|-|TRBD1
CASSTGDRVDEQYF
TGTGCCAGCAGCACCGGGGACAGGGTTGACGAGCAGTACTTC
>TRBV29-1|TRBJ2-1|once|TRBD2
CSADGASGKYNEQFF
TGCAGCGCAGATGGGGCTAGCGGAAAATACAATGAGCAGTTCTTC
>TRBV18|TRBJ1-2|-|-
CASSPTQNTNYGYTF
TGTGCCAGCTCGCCGACTCAGAACACCAACTATGGCTACACCTTC
>TRBV5-1|TRBJ2-5|-|TRBD2
CASSLAPGLAGAGETQYF
TGCGCCAGCAGCTTGGCCCCGGGACTAGCGGGAGCTGGAGAGACCCAGTACTTC
>TRBV4-2|TRBJ2-5|-|TRBD1
CASSQEGQGGETQYF
TGTGCCAGCAGCCAAGAAGGACAGGGTGGAGAGACCCAGTACTTC
>TRBV27|TRBJ2-7|-|-
CASSFVTQPLYEQYF
TGTGCCAGCAGCTTCGTTACCCAGCCCTTATACGAGCAGTACTTC
>TRBV6-5|TRBJ1-2|-|-
CASSYRRGGDYGYTF
TGTGCCAGCAGTTATCGGCGCGGCGGGGACTATGGCTACACCTTC
>TRBV10-1|TRBJ1-5|-|-
CASKGQDYSNQPQHF
TGCGCCAGCAAGGGGCAGGACTATAGCAATCAGCCCCAGCATTTT
>TRBV4-3|TRBJ2-3|-|TRBD2
CASSHSGLADSDTQYF
TGCGCCAGCAGCCATTCGGGACTAGCGGATTCAGATACGCAGTATTTT
>TRBV7-9|TRBJ2-7|once|TRBD1
CASSLDGTGIYEQYF
TGTGCCAGCAGCTTAGATGGGACAGGAATCTACGAGCAGTACTTC
>TRBV4-1|TRBJ1-1|once|-
CASSQGVGAFF
TGCGCCAGCAGCCAAGGGGTTGGAGCTTTCTTT
>TRBV28|TRBJ1-1|-|-
CASSLGYTEAFF
TGTGCCAGCAGTTTAGGGTACACTGAAGCTTTCTTT
>TRBV7-9|TRBJ1-1|-|TRBD1
CASSTGRDPGQGAREAFF
TGTGCCAGCAGCACAGGGCGAGACCCGGGACAGGGGGCTAGAGAAGCTTTCTTT
>TRBV4-1|TRBJ2-1|-|TRBD2
CASSQSSASGGYNEQFF
TGCGCCAGCAGCCAATCATCAGCTAGCGGGGGATACAATGAGCAGTTCTTC
>TRBV5-4|TRBJ1-1|-|TRBD1
CASSGQGNTEAFF
TGTGCCAGCAGCGGACAGGGGAACACTGAAGCTTTCTTT
>TRBV25-1|TRBJ2-7|-|-
CASSESGGLRYEQYF
TGTGCCAGCAGTGAATCTGGGGGACTCAGGTACGAGCAGTACTTC
>TRBV6-5|TRBJ2-1|-|TRBD2
CASSYWLAGGPGEQFF
TGTGCCAGCAGTTACTGGCTAGCGGGAGGGCCGGGTGAGCAGTTCTTC
>TRBV6-5|TRBJ1-2|-|-
CATSLQGELNYGYTF
TGTGCCACCTCATTACAGGGAGAGCTTAACTATGGCTACACCTTC
>TRBV19|TRBJ1-3|-|-
CASSILGNTIYF
TGTGCCAGTAGTATACTCGGAAACACCATATATTTT
>TRBV9|TRBJ2-3|-|-
CASSVMDSLTDTQYF
TGTGCCAGCAGCGTAATGGACAGCCTCACAGATACGCAGTATTTT
>TRBV28|TRBJ1-3|once|TRBD1
CASSLSGTGPDTIYF
TGTGCCAGCAGTCTATCCGGGACAGGTCCGGACACCATATATTTT
>TRBV27|TRBJ2-1|-|TRBD1
CASSPRGQGFGEQFF
TGTGCCAGCAGTCCCAGAGGACAGGGTTTCGGTGAGCAGTTCTTC
>TRBV29-1|TRBJ1-2|-|-
CSVAVGYTF
TGCAGCGTTGCCGTGGGCTACACCTTC
>TRBV7-8|TRBJ1-1|-|-
CASSLELSRNMNTEAFF
TGTGCCAGCAGCTTGGAATTGAGTCGGAACATGAACACTGAAGCTTTCTTT
>TRBV4-1|TRBJ1-1|-|TRBD1
CASSQVLDRDTEAFF
TGCGCCAGCAGCCAAGTTTTGGACAGGGACACTGAAGCTTTCTTT
>TRBV28|TRBJ1-5|-|-
CASSYAGPGSQPQHF
TGTGCCAGCAGTTATGCGGGCCCCGGAAGTCAGCCCCAGCATTTT
>TRBV30|TRBJ1-5|-|-
CAWNAGGQRSNQPQHF
TGTGCCTGGAACGCGGGGGGCCAAAGGAGCAATCAGCCCCAGCATTTT
>TRBV6-1|TRBJ2-7|-|TRBD2
CASSPTSGRTYEQYF
TGTGCCAGCAGTCCCACTAGCGGGAGGACATACGAGCAGTACTTC
>TRBV4-1|TRBJ1-2|-|-
CASSRSTGSNYGYTF
TGCGCCAGCAGCCGGAGTACAGGGAGTAACTATGGCTACACCTTC
>TRBV9|TRBJ2-5|-|TRBD2
CASSSGLAGEVGETQYF
TGTGCCAGCAGCTCAGGACTAGCGGGAGAAGTAGGGGAGACCCAGTACTTC
>TRBV28|TRBJ1-5|-|-
CASSTGGSGQPQHF
TGTGCCAGCAGCACCGGGGGCTCAGGGCAGCCCCAGCATTTT